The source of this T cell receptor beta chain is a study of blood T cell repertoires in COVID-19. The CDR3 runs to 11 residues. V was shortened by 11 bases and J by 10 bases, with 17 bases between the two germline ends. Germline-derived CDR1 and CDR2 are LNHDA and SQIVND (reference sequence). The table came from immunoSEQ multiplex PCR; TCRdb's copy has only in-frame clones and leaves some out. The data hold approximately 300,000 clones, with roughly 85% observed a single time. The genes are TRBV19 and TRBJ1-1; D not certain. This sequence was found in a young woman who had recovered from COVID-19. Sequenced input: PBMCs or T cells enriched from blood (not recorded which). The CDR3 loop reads CASSGGSIAFF. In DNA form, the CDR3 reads TGTGCCTCCTCCGGCGGGAGTATAGCTTTCTTT.